The T cell receptor beta chain under discussion was sequenced for a study of blood T cell repertoires in COVID-19 (TCRdb year 2020). As for the study more broadly: The collaborator samples originated in the United States, Italy and Spain and spanned the acute and convalescent phases of COVID-19. The prospective study material was composed of cDNA or gDNA derived from T cells, B-cell-depleted T cells, or PBMCs. Subjects who had been exposed to COVID-19, were actively infected with it, or had recovered from it provided the deeply sampled blood TCRbeta repertoires that made up the dataset. The repertoires were released in a freely available public database meant as a resource for research on the immune response to SARS-CoV-2. Samples came from the ongoing ImmuneRACE study (first 160 participants) plus 1,254 subjects from 6 global collaborators. The sample metadata nearly always contained a de-identified subject ID, COVID-19 status, age in years and sex. Where available, HLA class I and class II types were obtained from metadata supplied by the sample provider rather than from assay-based typing. Overall study results and their limits: The quantity of clinical and demographic metadata differed by source and by participant and was supplied without curation.

The junction carries 12 bases between V and J, which are trimmed by 6 bases and 1 base respectively. There are 14 amino acids in the CDR3, from cysteine to phenylalanine inclusive. Only the CDR3 DNA is retained, 42 bases long and in frame from the first base. The germline V gene (reference sequence) gives CDR1 as LNHDA and CDR2 as SQIVND. TCRbeta CDR3 regions were amplified from genomic DNA using the immunoSEQ Assay, a bias-controlled multiplex PCR. The original methods were these. Nucleated cell counts per sample were estimated from amplification of reference gene primers within the assay. To quantify the absolute abundance of each unique TCRbeta CDR3 rearrangement, sequence reads were collapsed and filtered. For each sample, productive Simpson clonality was calculated as the square root of Simpson's diversity index over productive rearrangements. TCRdb retrieved this table from immuneACCESS and kept in-frame rearrangements only. Not all clones are present; in checked studies, unresolved V genes account for under half, and no reason is known for the remainder. The DNA gave D and trimming, while V, J and clone size come from that table. For this sample the table gives around 230,000 clones, of which around 85% were detected only once. The top ten hold roughly 0.7% of the sample.

As regards this clone: Its antigen target is currently unknown. No clone much larger than this one lies a single base away; base qualities are absent.

Collaborating institutions collected whole blood in K2EDTA tubes following their own protocols. Collaborator samples were shipped for TCRbeta analysis as frozen whole blood, isolated PBMCs, or DNA extracted from either sample type. The TCR was taken from a man aged 35-49 years with acute or convalescent COVID-19. The sequencing input was peripheral blood. The rearranged segments are TRBV19 and TRBJ1-2, with the D gene too uncertain to name. The DNA sequence is given as TGTGCCAGTAGCATATCTGCGGATAACTATGGCTACACCTTC. Its protein product is CASSISADNYGYTF. This CDR3, with the reference TRBV19 and TRBJ1-2 proteins standing in past its ends, gives the full variable domain DGGITQSPKYLFRKEGQNVTLSCEQNLNHDAMYWYRQDPGQGLRLIYYSQIVNDFQKGDIAEGYSVSREKKESFPLTVTSAQKNPTAFYLCASSISADNYGYTFGSGTRLTVV.